This TCR beta chain is from a study of cytomegalovirus exposure and HLA in healthy donors. About the research overall: The same platform was used for the 130 or so validation repertoires as for the roughly 730 first-cohort repertoires, as reported in a later analysis.

Data came from immunoSEQ multiplex PCR; TCRdb stores just in-frame clones and leaves some out. The sample holds roughly 260,000 clones; around 87% are singletons and the top ten take around 2.6%. The CDR3 consists of 16 residues. Germline V gene data show CDR1 as LNHDA and CDR2 as SQIVND (reference sequence). Losses at the gene ends were 4 bases for V and 3 bases for J; bases not matched to a gene: 10. The chain employs TRBV19 and TRBJ2-7; 9 nucleotides align to TRBD1. The clonotype comes from a man aged 18 to 30 in good health and CMV-seronegative. Source material: PBMCs. The CDR3 DNA reads as TGTGCCAGTAGTACGACGAGACAGGGGGTTATCTACGAGCAGTACTTC. Translating gives CASSTTRQGVIYEQYF.